This T cell receptor (beta chain) was observed in a study of T cells in Graves' hyperthyroidism and ophthalmopathy. The investigators amplified TCR beta CDR3 regions from RNA transcripts. Carried out on the TCR CDR3, a first-round RT-PCR used the HTBI primer set. Via MiXCR, TCRdb re-called the multiplex PCR reads, giving one row per CDR3 protein. The sample lists around 500,000 distinct CDR3 sequences; 14% were seen once. Approximately 10 ml of fresh peripheral blood supplied the PBMCs. General observations from the study: Progression to ophthalmopathy was predicted a median of 6.5 months early.

Germline assignment: CDR1 LNHNV and CDR2 YYDKDF (reference sequence). The CDR3 runs 14 residues. V trimming: 4 bases; J trimming: 7 bases; junction bases outside the gene matches: 6. This clonotype was seen a few times. Its antigen remains unidentified. Material for sequencing was blood. The rearrangement joins TRBV15 to TRBJ2-1; TRBD2 matches at 8 bases. The sequence derives from a woman in her forties with Graves' hyperthyroidism. Written as DNA, the CDR3 is TGTGCCACCAGCATACCGGGACTAGGAAATGAGCAGTTCTTC. It encodes CATSIPGLGNEQFF.